Listed below are T cell receptor beta chains from one sample, sequenced in a study of blood T cell repertoires in COVID-19. Method: immunoSEQ multiplex PCR; TCRdb's copy keeps in-frame clones and lacks some. Among 50,000 to 75,000 clones listed, roughly 92% were seen once. Sequencing input: peripheral blood. The receptors originated from a man in his 70s with active COVID-19. The CDR3 runs from the conserved cysteine through the conserved F or W. A D gene is named only where the DNA matches it firmly. The size of a clone is reported for some rows only, either as once, few or many, or as a class for expanded clones.

size: .
length: 13
V: TRBV12-3/TRBV12-4
J: TRBJ1-1
D: .
DNA: TGTGCCAGCAGACAGGCCATGAACACTGAAGCTTTCTTT
CDR3: CASRQAMNTEAFF

size: .
length: 15
V: TRBV19
J: TRBJ2-1
D: TRBD1
DNA: TGTGCCAGTAGTAAGACAGGGGGCTCCTACAATGAGCAGTTCTTC
CDR3: CASSKTGGSYNEQFF

size: once
length: 14
V: TRBV6-5
J: TRBJ2-2
D: TRBD1
DNA: TGTGCCAGCAATTCAGGGGGGAACACCGGGGAGCTGTTTTTT
CDR3: CASNSGGNTGELFF

size: .
length: 15
V: TRBV7-2
J: TRBJ1-3
D: .
DNA: TGTGCCAGCAGCACAACAGCTCTTCCTGGAAACACCATATATTTT
CDR3: CASSTTALPGNTIYF

size: .
length: 14
V: TRBV7-2
J: TRBJ1-6
D: TRBD1
DNA: TGTGCCAGCAGCACGGACAGGGGGCTGTCACCCCTCCACTTT
CDR3: CASSTDRGLSPLHF

size: .
length: 13
V: TRBV5-6
J: TRBJ1-6
D: .
DNA: TGTGCCAGCAGCTCCGGGACTATCTCACCCCTCCACTTT
CDR3: CASSSGTISPLHF

size: .
length: 18
V: TRBV7-9
J: TRBJ2-3
D: TRBD2
DNA: TGTGCCAGCAGCTTAAGGCTAGCGGGGGGCCTGGGGACAGATACGCAGTATTTT
CDR3: CASSLRLAGGLGTDTQYF

size: .
length: 13
V: TRBV20-1
J: TRBJ2-4
D: .
DNA: TGCAGTGCTAGTTGGCAGGGGAAAAACATTCAGTACTTC
CDR3: CSASWQGKNIQYF

size: .
length: 13
V: TRBV19
J: TRBJ2-5
D: .
DNA: TGTGCCAGTAGTCAGGTGCCAAAAGAGACCCAGTACTTC
CDR3: CASSQVPKETQYF

size: .
length: 13
V: TRBV5-5
J: TRBJ1-1
D: .
DNA: TGTGCCAGCAGCTTGGGGCTGAACACTGAAGCTTTCTTT
CDR3: CASSLGLNTEAFF

size: .
length: 13
V: TRBV7-2
J: TRBJ2-2
D: .
DNA: TGTGCCAGCAGCGCTGTAGCCCCCGGGGAGCTGTTTTTT
CDR3: CASSAVAPGELFF

size: once
length: 16
V: TRBV5-1
J: TRBJ2-5
D: TRBD1
DNA: TGCGCCAGCAGCTTGGCTACCGGGACAGGGAAAGAGACCCAGTACTTC
CDR3: CASSLATGTGKETQYF

size: .
length: 16
V: TRBV7-2
J: TRBJ1-1
D: TRBD1
DNA: TGTGCCAGCAGCTCACAGGGGGTTTTCTCTATCGCTGAAGCTTTCTTT
CDR3: CASSSQGVFSIAEAFF

size: .
length: 14
V: TRBV6-5
J: TRBJ1-2
D: TRBD1
DNA: TGTGCCAGCAGCCGGGGACAGGCACAGAATGGCTACACCTTC
CDR3: CASSRGQAQNGYTF

size: few
length: 16
V: TRBV27
J: TRBJ1-6
D: TRBD1
DNA: TGTGCCAGCAGTTTGAAGGGACAGGGCAATAATTCACCCCTCCACTTT
CDR3: CASSLKGQGNNSPLHF

size: .
length: 15
V: TRBV7-7
J: TRBJ2-5
D: TRBD2
DNA: TGTGCCAGCAGCTTAGGACGGACTAGCGTCGAGACCCAGTACTTC
CDR3: CASSLGRTSVETQYF

size: .
length: 18
V: TRBV24-1
J: TRBJ2-1
D: TRBD1
DNA: TGTGCCACCAGTGATTTAGGGGGAGGGACAGGGGGTCGTAATGAGCAGTTCTTC
CDR3: CATSDLGGGTGGRNEQFF

size: once
length: 15
V: TRBV6-5
J: TRBJ1-6
D: TRBD1
DNA: TGTGCCAGCAGATCCGGGACAGGGGTTGATTCACCCCTCCACTTT
CDR3: CASRSGTGVDSPLHF

size: .
length: 16
V: TRBV5-4
J: TRBJ2-1
D: .
DNA: TGTGCCAGCAGCTTGGATGCCGCGGTTGGATACAATGAGCAGTTCTTC
CDR3: CASSLDAAVGYNEQFF

size: .
length: 14
V: TRBV2
J: TRBJ2-5
D: .
DNA: TGTGCCAGCAGTGAACCCCCTCCCCAAGAGACCCAGTACTTC
CDR3: CASSEPPPQETQYF

size: .
length: 16
V: TRBV18
J: TRBJ2-3
D: .
DNA: TGTGCCAGCTCACCTTGGGGAAAAAACTCAGGGGATACGCAGTATTTT
CDR3: CASSPWGKNSGDTQYF

size: once
length: 12
V: TRBV6-6
J: TRBJ2-3
D: .
DNA: TGTGCCAGCACCACAACCCCAGATACGCAGTATTTT
CDR3: CASTTTPDTQYF

size: .
length: 14
V: TRBV5-6
J: TRBJ2-3
D: .
DNA: TGTGCCAGCAGCCCGGACCTCCTCCGGGGAACGCAGTATTTT
CDR3: CASSPDLLRGTQYF

size: .
length: 14
V: TRBV10-2
J: TRBJ2-5
D: .
DNA: TGCGCCAGCAGTGAGATGGGAGCCGGTGAGACCCAGTACTTC
CDR3: CASSEMGAGETQYF

size: .
length: 15
V: TRBV5-4
J: TRBJ1-1
D: TRBD1
DNA: TGTGCCAGCAGCTCAAAGACAGGGTTAAACACTGAAGCTTTCTTT
CDR3: CASSSKTGLNTEAFF

size: .
length: 13
V: TRBV4-1
J: TRBJ2-3
D: .
DNA: TGCGCCAGCAGCCTCCACCTAGAGAATACGCAGTATTTT
CDR3: CASSLHLENTQYF